This passage covers 18 T cell receptor beta chains from one sample sequenced in a study of cytomegalovirus exposure and HLA in healthy donors. PCR used 60 Vbeta primers and 13 Jbeta primers. Method: immunoSEQ multiplex PCR; TCRdb's copy keeps in-frame clones and lacks some. The sample lists over 110,000 clones, about four fifths occurring once. The sample was PBMCs. These receptors were taken from a woman aged 40 to 49 in good health and CMV-seropositive.

Here the CDR3 DNA reads TGCGCCAGCAGTCAACGGGGGGACTTGAACACTGAAGCTTTCTTT. This translates into CASSQRGDLNTEAFF. This sequence joins TRBV5-1 and TRBJ1-1; D is perhaps TRBD1 (5 bases). Per germline, CDR1 SGHRS and CDR2 YFSETQ. The CDR3 sequence is 15 residues long. Trimming cost V 5 bases and J 0 bases, with 14 bases left between them.

This chain uses TRBV29-1 with TRBJ2-3, with a tentative D call TRBD2 (5 bases). The germline V gene has CDR1 SQVTM and CDR2 ANQGSEA. The germline V and J ends were trimmed by 8 bases and 7 bases, with 19 bases remaining between them. CDR3 length equals 13 residues. This CDR3 is CSPRGADGYTQYF. The CDR3 DNA reads as TGCAGCCCCCGTGGAGCGGACGGGTATACGCAGTATTTT.

This clone appeared once. J is TRBJ1-1 and V is TRBV5-1; TRBD1 matches at 8 bases. After removal of 0 bases from V and 1 base from J, the junction contained 2 bases not matched to a gene. This CDR3 has 15 amino acids. Germline CDR1 and CDR2: SGHRS and YFSETQ. The CDR3 sequence: CASSLVTGANTEAFF. In nucleotides, the CDR3 is TGCGCCAGCAGCTTGGTGACAGGGGCGAACACTGAAGCTTTCTTT.

This clone was recorded a few times. The chain links TRBV5-1 to TRBJ1-4; D possibly corresponds to TRBD1 (5 bases). The V and J ends lost 4 bases and 6 bases respectively, with 13 bases between them. The germline CDR1 and CDR2 sequences are SGHRS and YFSETQ. This CDR3 is 14 amino acids long. CDR3 DNA sequence: TGCGCCAGCAGCGGCGGGACGGCCGATGAAAAACTGTTTTTT. This codes for CASSGGTADEKLFF.

This chain joins TRBV5-5 and TRBJ2-2, with TRBD2 matching over 10 bases. This CDR3 has 19 amino acids. Trimming cost V 1 base and J 6 bases; bases outside gene matches: 15. The germline V gene has CDR1 SGHKS and CDR2 YYEKEE (reference sequence). The CDR3 DNA follows: TGTGCCAGCAGCTTGCAATTCCTAGCGGGAGTAATCGGTTCCGGGGAGCTGTTTTTT. Amino acid sequence: CASSLQFLAGVIGSGELFF.

The chain links TRBV7-9 to TRBJ2-3; maybe TRBD2 (6 bases). This CDR3 has 16 amino acids. Germline assignment: CDR1 SEHNR and CDR2 FQNEAQ (reference sequence). V shed 1 base and J shed 2 bases, with 13 bases lying between them. CDR3 in DNA: TGTGCCAGCAGCTTAGGGGTAGCGGAACTCACAGATACGCAGTATTTT. Its translation: CASSLGVAELTDTQYF.

The chain has TRBV2 and TRBJ1-5; 7 bases match TRBD1. V gave up 3 bases and J gave up 4 bases; unmatched junction bases: 9. Looked up from germline, CDR1 is SNHLY and CDR2 is FYNNEI. The CDR3 runs to 16 residues. The CDR3 coding sequence is TGTGCCAGCAGTGATCCAACAGGGGAGCCTAATCAGCCCCAGCATTTT. This codes for CASSDPTGEPNQPQHF.

The rearrangement joins TRBV13 to TRBJ2-1, with 7 positions matching TRBD1. V lost 7 bases to trimming and J lost 6 bases; unmatched junction nucleotides: 0. CDR3 length equals 11 residues. Germline CDR1 and CDR2: PRHDT and FYEKMQ (reference sequence). CDR3 bases: TGTGCCAGCACAGGGGGCAATGAGCAGTTCTTC. It encodes CASTGGNEQFF.

The chain employs TRBV2 and TRBJ2-7; 9 bases are shared with TRBD1. Per the germline V gene, CDR1 is SNHLY and CDR2 is FYNNEI. CDR3 size: 14 residues. V dropped 7 bases and J dropped 4; count of bases not matched to a gene: 8. The CDR3: CASTPGQGTYEQYF. DNA for the CDR3: TGTGCCAGCACTCCCGGACAGGGGACTTACGAGCAGTACTTC. The whole variable domain, filled in from reference TRBV2 and TRBJ2-7, reads EPEVTQTPSHQVTQMGQEVILRCVPISNHLYFYWYRQILGQKVEFLVSFYNNEISEKSEIFDDQFSVERPDGSNFTLKIRSTKLEDSAMYFCASTPGQGTYEQYFGPGTRLTVT.

The rearrangement links TRBV5-1 to TRBJ2-7; no firm D call. The ends were cut back, 0 bases at V and 3 bases at J, with 7 bases in the middle. The CDR3 is 13 residues long. Germline lookup yields CDR1 SGHRS and CDR2 YFSETQ. CDR3 DNA sequence: TGCGCCAGCAGCTTGGGAGCTCTCTACGAGCAGTACTTC. Translation gives CASSLGALYEQYF.

Here the CDR3 DNA reads TGTGCCTGCCGCGGAGATAGCAATCAGCCCCAGCATTTT. As protein: CACRGDSNQPQHF. This chain connects TRBV30 to TRBJ1-5; D is uncertain. CDR1 and CDR2 (germline): GTSNPN, SVGIG (reference sequence). The V gene lost 6 bases and the J gene lost 0 bases, with 9 bases spanning the gap. The CDR3 length is 13 residues.

The chain links TRBV5-4 to TRBJ2-7; 9 bases map to TRBD1. J was trimmed by 4 bases and V by 5 bases; bases with no gene match: 1. Germline CDR1 reads SGHNT; CDR2 reads YYREEE (reference sequence). This CDR3 comprises 12 residues. The DNA for the CDR3 is TGTGCCAGCAGTGGACAGGGGTACGAGCAGTACTTC. Protein product: CASSGQGYEQYF.

This chain joins TRBV7-6 and TRBJ2-7, with D tentatively TRBD1 (6 bases). The V end was cut by 1 base, the J end by 2 bases, with 15 bases between. The length of the CDR3 is 16 residues. Germline loops: CDR1 SGHVS, CDR2 FNYEAQ. The CDR3 region is CASSLVLGGGPYEQYF. Here the CDR3 DNA reads TGTGCCAGCAGCTTAGTTCTTGGGGGCGGACCCTACGAGCAGTACTTC.

V gene TRBV7-2 combines with J gene TRBJ2-5, with TRBD2 identical over 11 bases. The J segment lost 5 bases and the V segment lost 3 bases, leaving 8 bases of the junction unmatched. The germline V gene encodes CDR1 SGHTA and CDR2 FQGNSA. CDR3 length equals 16 residues. Here the CDR3 reads CASSLLAGGTWETQYF. CDR3 bases: TGTGCCAGCAGCTTGTTAGCGGGGGGGACATGGGAGACCCAGTACTTC.

This clone was seen a single time. V usage is TRBV5-8 and J usage is TRBJ2-7, with D maybe TRBD1 (6 bases). Per the germline V gene, CDR1 is SGHTS and CDR2 is YDEGEE. Trimming removed 0 bases at V and 4 bases at J, with 17 bases between. The CDR3 covers 16 residues. The CDR3 reads CASSLAIQGYGYEQYF. The CDR3 DNA follows: TGTGCCAGCAGCTTGGCGATACAGGGATACGGTTACGAGCAGTACTTC.

This clone was counted only a few times. This chain connects TRBV4-2 to TRBJ2-7, with 9 bases lining up with TRBD1. The V and J ends lost 4 bases and 5 bases, in that order; junction bases with no gene match: 6. Germline V gene lookup returns CDR1 LGHNA and CDR2 YNFKEQ. The CDR3 covers 14 residues. The CDR3 sequence is CASSPRTGDHEQYF. In DNA, the CDR3 is TGTGCCAGCAGCCCGCGGACAGGGGACCACGAGCAGTACTTC.

J is TRBJ2-7 and V is TRBV5-1, with TRBD2 identical over 7 bases. This CDR3 contains 15 residues. With V trimmed by 1 base and J by 3 bases, 7 bases remained unmatched. Germline assignment: CDR1 SGHRS and CDR2 YFSETQ. CDR3 region: CASSLWSPGGYEQYF. The CDR3 DNA reads as TGCGCCAGCAGCTTGTGGTCCCCGGGGGGCTACGAGCAGTACTTC.

V and J are TRBV27 and TRBJ2-3; 7 positions match TRBD2. The CDR3 totals 15 residues. Germline lookup yields CDR1 MNHEY and CDR2 SMNVEV (reference sequence). Trimming removed 6 bases from V and 3 bases from J; junction bases left unmatched: 9. CDR3 sequence reads: CASSPERGKTDTQYF. The CDR3 DNA reads as TGTGCCAGCAGCCCTGAGCGGGGTAAAACAGATACGCAGTATTTT.